This T cell receptor (beta chain) derives from a study of OX40 agonist ivuxolimab in advanced cancers. General observations from the study: CD4+ and CD8+ blood T cells expanded clonally by week 6 at 0.1 to 3.0 mg/kg.

Note on this clone: What it binds is not known.

The CDR3 spans 16 residues. From germline, CDR1 is MGHRA and CDR2 YSYEKL. V lost 1 base and J lost 2, with 14 bases in between. Sequencing used immunoSEQ multiplex PCR; TCRdb keeps in-frame clones, though not all of them. The sample has more than 65,000 clones; about 94% are singletons. This chain uses TRBV4-1 with TRBJ2-5; tentatively, D is TRBD2 (6 bases). The specimen was CD4+ or CD8+ T cells sorted from blood, collected in a trial of the OX40 agonist ivuxolimab. The receptor was derived from an adult with an advanced solid tumor such as melanoma, head and neck, liver or kidney cancer. The CDR3 DNA is TGCGCCAGCAGCCAAGGGGCAAGCGGGTTTCAAGAGACCCAGTACTTC. This sequence encodes CASSQGASGFQETQYF.